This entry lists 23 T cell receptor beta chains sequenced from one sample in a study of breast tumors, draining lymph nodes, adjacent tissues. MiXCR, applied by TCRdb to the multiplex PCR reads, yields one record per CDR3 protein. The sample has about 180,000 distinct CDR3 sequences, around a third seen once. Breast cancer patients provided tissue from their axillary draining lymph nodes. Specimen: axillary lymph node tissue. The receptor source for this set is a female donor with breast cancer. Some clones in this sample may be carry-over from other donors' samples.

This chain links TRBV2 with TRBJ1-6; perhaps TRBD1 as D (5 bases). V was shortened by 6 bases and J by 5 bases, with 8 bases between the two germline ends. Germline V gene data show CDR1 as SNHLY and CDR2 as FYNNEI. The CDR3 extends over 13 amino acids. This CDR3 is CASRETDNSPLHF. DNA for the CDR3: TGTGCCAGCAGGGAGACAGATAATTCACCCCTCCACTTT.

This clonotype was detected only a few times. This CDR3 is CASSSPWGPLNYGYTF. The CDR3 nucleotides read TGCGCCAGCAGCTCCCCCTGGGGACCGCTGAATTATGGCTACACCTTC. The chain has TRBV5-1 and TRBJ1-2, with D possibly TRBD1 on 5 matching bases. Germline V gives CDR1 SGHRS, CDR2 YFSETQ. With 3 bases removed from V and 5 bases from J, the gap between germline ends came to 20 bases. The CDR3 is made up of 16 amino acids. The entire variable domain, with the rest obtained from reference TRBV5-1 and TRBJ1-2, is as follows: KAGVTQTPRYLIKTRGQQVTLSCSPISGHRSVSWYQQTPGQGLQFLFEYFSETQRNKGNFPGRFSGRQFSNSRSEMNVSTLELGDSALYLCASSSPWGPLNYGYTFGSGTRLTVV.

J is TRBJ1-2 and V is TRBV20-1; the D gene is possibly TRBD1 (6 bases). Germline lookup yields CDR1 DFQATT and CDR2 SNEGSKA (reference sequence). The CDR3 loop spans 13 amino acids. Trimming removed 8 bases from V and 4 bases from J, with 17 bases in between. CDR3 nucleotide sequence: TGCAGTTACCAAGACAGGTCCTCCTATGGCTACACCTTC. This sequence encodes CSYQDRSSYGYTF.

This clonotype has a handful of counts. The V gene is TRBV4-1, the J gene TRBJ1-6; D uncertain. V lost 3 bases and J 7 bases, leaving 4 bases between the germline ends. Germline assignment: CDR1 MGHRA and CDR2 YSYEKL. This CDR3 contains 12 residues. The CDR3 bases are TGCGCCAGCAGCCACGGAAATTCACCCCTCCACTTT. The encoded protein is CASSHGNSPLHF.

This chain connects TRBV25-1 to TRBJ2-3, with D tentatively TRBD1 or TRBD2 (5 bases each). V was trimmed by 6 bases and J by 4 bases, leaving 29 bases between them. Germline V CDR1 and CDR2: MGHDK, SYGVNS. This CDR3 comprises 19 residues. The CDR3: CASSSTGARGSFSADTQYF. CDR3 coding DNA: TGTGCCAGCAGCTCCACCGGGGCCCGGGGTAGTTTTTCCGCAGATACGCAGTATTTT.

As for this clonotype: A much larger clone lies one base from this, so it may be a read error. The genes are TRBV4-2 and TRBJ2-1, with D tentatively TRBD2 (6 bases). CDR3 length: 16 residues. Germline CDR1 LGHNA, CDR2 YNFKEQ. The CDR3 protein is CVSSQEIGGSGNEQFF. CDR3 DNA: TGTGTCAGCAGCCAAGAGATAGGAGGGAGCGGGAATGAGCAGTTCTTC.

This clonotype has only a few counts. CDR3 DNA sequence: TGTGCCAGCAGCCCCCAGGAAGGGGTGAACACTGAAGCTTTCTTT. Translating it yields CASSPQEGVNTEAFF. This chain links TRBV9 with TRBJ1-1; a weak D match, TRBD1 (5 bases). Germline V lookup: CDR1 SGDLS, CDR2 YYNGEE. V was cut by 4 bases and J by 0 bases, with 13 bases left in between. CDR3 size: 15 residues.

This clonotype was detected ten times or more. CDR3 in amino acids: CASRATPGTSGRTDTQYF. The CDR3 DNA sequence: TGTGCCAGCAGAGCTACCCCCGGGACTAGCGGCCGCACAGATACGCAGTATTTT. The chain combines TRBV2 with TRBJ2-3; the match to TRBD2 covers 11 bases. V shed 6 bases and J 1 base; nucleotides not matched to a gene: 12. The CDR3 has 18 amino acids. CDR1 is SNHLY and CDR2 is FYNNEI in the germline V gene.

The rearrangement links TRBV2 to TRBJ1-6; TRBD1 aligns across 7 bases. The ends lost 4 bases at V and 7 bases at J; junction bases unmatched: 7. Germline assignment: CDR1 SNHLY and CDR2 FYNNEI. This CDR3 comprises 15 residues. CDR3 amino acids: CASSAGGGRNSPLHF. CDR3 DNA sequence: TGTGCCAGCAGTGCGGGAGGGGGCAGGAATTCACCCCTCCACTTT. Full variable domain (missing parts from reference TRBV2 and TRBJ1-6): EPEVTQTPSHQVTQMGQEVILRCVPISNHLYFYWYRQILGQKVEFLVSFYNNEISEKSEIFDDQFSVERPDGSNFTLKIRSTKLEDSAMYFCASSAGGGRNSPLHFGNGTRLTVT.

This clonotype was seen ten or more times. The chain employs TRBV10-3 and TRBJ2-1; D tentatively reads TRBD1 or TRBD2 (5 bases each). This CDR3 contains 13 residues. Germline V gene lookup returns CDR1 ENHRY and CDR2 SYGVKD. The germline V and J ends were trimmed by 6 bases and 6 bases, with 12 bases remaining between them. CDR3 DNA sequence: TGTGCCATCAGCCGGGACGTAACCAATGAGCAGTTCTTC. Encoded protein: CAISRDVTNEQFF.

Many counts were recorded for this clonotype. Here the CDR3 DNA reads TGTGCCAGCAGCTTAGATAATGTCCAGCGGGGGGCGCACGAGCAGTACTTC. Its translation: CASSLDNVQRGAHEQYF. This chain uses TRBV11-3 with TRBJ2-7; 9 bases agree with TRBD2. There are 17 residues in the CDR3. With V trimmed by 0 bases and J by 5 bases, 11 bases remained unmatched. Germline V gene lookup returns CDR1 SGHNT and CDR2 YENEEA.

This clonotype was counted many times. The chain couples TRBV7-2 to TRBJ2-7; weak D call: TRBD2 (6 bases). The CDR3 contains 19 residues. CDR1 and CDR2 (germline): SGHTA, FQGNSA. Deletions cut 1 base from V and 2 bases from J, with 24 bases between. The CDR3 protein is CASSLGGRVYGRGTYEQYF. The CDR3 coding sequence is TGTGCCAGCAGCTTAGGGGGGAGAGTCTACGGGAGAGGGACCTACGAGCAGTACTTC. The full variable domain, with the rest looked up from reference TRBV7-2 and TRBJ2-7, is GAGVSQSPSNKVTEKGKDVELRCDPISGHTALYWYRQSLGQGLEFLIYFQGNSAPDKSGLPSDRFSAERTGGSVSTLTIQRTQQEDSAVYLCASSLGGRVYGRGTYEQYFGPGTRLTVT.

CDR3 coding DNA: TGTGCCTGGAGTTCGGGCCCGACTAAGTACTTC. Its protein is CAWSSGPTKYF. The chain combines TRBV30 with TRBJ2-5; D is perhaps TRBD2 (5 bases). CDR1 is GTSNPN, CDR2 SVGIG, per germline (reference sequence). The CDR3 covers 11 residues. Trimming removed 2 bases at V and 12 bases at J, with 13 bases between.

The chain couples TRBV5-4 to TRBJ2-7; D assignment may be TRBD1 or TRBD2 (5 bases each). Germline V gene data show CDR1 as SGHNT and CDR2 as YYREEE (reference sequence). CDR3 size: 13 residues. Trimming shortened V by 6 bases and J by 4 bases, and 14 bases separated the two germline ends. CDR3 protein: CASTQGRPYEQYF. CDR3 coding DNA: TGTGCCAGCACCCAGGGACGTCCATACGAGCAGTACTTC.

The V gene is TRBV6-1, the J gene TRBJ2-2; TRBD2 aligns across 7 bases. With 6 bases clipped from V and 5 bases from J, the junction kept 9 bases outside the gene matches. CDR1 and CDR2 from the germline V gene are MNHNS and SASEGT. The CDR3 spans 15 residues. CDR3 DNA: TGTGCCAGCAGCCGAACGGGGGGTCGGACCGGGGAGCTGTTTTTT. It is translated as CASSRTGGRTGELFF.

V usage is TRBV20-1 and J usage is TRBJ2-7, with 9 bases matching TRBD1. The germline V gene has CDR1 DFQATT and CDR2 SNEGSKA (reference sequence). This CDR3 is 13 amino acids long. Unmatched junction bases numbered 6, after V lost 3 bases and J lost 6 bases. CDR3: CSASLGQGFEQYF. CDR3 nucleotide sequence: TGCAGTGCTAGTTTGGGACAGGGATTCGAGCAGTACTTC.

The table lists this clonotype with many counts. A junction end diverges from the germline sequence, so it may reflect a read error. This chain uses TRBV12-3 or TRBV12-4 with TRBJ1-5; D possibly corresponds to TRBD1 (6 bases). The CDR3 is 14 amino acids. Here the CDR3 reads CASSLGGGNQPQHF. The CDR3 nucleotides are TGTGCCAGCAGCTTAGGGGGTGGCAATCAGCCCCAGCATTTT.

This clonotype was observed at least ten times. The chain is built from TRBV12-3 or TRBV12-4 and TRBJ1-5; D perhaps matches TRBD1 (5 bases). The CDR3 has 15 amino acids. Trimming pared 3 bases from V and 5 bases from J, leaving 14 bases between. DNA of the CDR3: TGTGCCAGCAGTTTCCAGGGTTCGTCGCATCAGCCCCAGCATTTT. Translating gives CASSFQGSSHQPQHF.

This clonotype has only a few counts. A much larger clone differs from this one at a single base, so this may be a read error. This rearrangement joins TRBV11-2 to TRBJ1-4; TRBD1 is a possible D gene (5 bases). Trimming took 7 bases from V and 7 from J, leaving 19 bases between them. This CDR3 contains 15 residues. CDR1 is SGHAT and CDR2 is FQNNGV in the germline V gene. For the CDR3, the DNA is TGTGCCAGCATGCCCCGGGGCAGGATAGGTGAAAAACTGTTTTTT. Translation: CASMPRGRIGEKLFF.

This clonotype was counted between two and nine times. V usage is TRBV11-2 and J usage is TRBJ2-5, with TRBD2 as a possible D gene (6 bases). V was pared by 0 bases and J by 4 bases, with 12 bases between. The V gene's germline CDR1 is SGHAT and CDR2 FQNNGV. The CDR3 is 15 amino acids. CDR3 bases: TGTGCCAGCAGCTTAGATCGTCTAGCGCGAGAGACCCAGTACTTC. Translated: CASSLDRLARETQYF.

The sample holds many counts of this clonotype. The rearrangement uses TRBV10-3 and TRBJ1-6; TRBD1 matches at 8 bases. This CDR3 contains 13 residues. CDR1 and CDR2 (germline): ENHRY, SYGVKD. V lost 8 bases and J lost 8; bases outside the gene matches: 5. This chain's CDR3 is CAIRGQGDSPLHF. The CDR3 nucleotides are TGTGCCATCCGAGGACAGGGAGATTCACCCCTCCACTTT.

The CDR3 bases are TGTGCCAGCAGTTCTAGCGGGACCGCCACCGGGGAGCTGTTTTTT. Encoded protein: CASSSSGTATGELFF. V is TRBV12-3 or TRBV12-4 and J is TRBJ2-2; 9 nucleotides line up with TRBD2. CDR3 length: 15 residues. V gave up 4 bases and J gave up 4 bases; unmatched junction bases: 4.

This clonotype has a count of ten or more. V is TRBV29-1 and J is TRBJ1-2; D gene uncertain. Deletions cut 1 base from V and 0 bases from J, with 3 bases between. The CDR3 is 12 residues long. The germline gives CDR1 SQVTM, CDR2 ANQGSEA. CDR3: CSVEASNYGYTF. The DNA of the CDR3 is TGCAGCGTTGAAGCCTCTAACTATGGCTACACCTTC. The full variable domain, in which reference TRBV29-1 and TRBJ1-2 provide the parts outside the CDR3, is SAVISQKPSRDICQRGTSLTIQCQVDSQVTMMFWYRQQPGQSLTLIATANQGSEATYESGFVIDKFPISRPNLTFSTLTVSNMSPEDSSIYLCSVEASNYGYTFGSGTRLTVV.